The T cell receptor beta chain described here comes from a study of blood T cell repertoires in COVID-19. Authors' methods: Nucleated cell number was recorded as an estimate derived from reference gene primer amplification. Clones were sequenced by immunoSEQ multiplex PCR, and TCRdb holds only the in-frame ones, with some missing. V and J calls and clone size are those listed in that table; D and trimming were worked out from the DNA. This table has about 480,000 clones, 88% appearing once. The CDR3 has 14 amino acids. Germline V CDR1 and CDR2: SGHNT, YYREEE (reference sequence). V shed 2 bases and J shed 3 bases, with 11 bases lying between them.

The sequenced sample consisted of PBMCs or T cells enriched from blood (not recorded which). The source of this sequence is a woman aged 35 to 49 who had recovered from COVID-19. The V gene is TRBV5-4, the J gene TRBJ1-1; no clear D. CDR3 DNA: TGTGCCAGCAGCTTATCGGTTGAGGACACTGAAGCTTTCTTT. Translation gives CASSLSVEDTEAFF.